This T cell receptor (beta chain) was found in a study of beta chain features in type 1 diabetes. All of the isolated RNA was reverse transcribed, so expressed TCRB transcripts were sequenced. The read count averaged around 3.6 million across naive, central memory and regulatory T cell samples. Method: immunoSEQ multiplex PCR; TCRdb's copy keeps in-frame clones and lacks some. Of a few hundred thousand clones listed, approximately 15% were seen once; the top ten hold 0.013% to 0.015%. General observations from the study: TCRB CDR3 length was moderately but significantly reduced in all four CD4+ subsets of Type 1 diabetes patients. PCR might preferentially amplify shorter templates, equally in patients and controls.

This clone was counted only a few times. Its antigen is still unknown. This receptor was identified in a woman between 18 and 30 years old with type 1 diabetes. The specimen was naive CD4+ T cells from blood.

CDR3 amino acids: CASRRGIRDTQYF. DNA for the CDR3: TGTGCCAGTAGACGAGGGATCAGAGATACGCAGTATTTT. The chain recombines TRBV19 with TRBJ2-3; the D gene is possibly TRBD2 (5 bases). The germline V gene encodes CDR1 LNHDA and CDR2 SQIVND (reference sequence). V was pared by 6 bases and J by 5 bases, with 12 bases between. This CDR3 is built from 13 residues.